The next 29 T cell receptor beta chains were all read from a single sample in a study of T-cell reconstitution after alpha-beta-depleted transplantation in children. TCRbeta library construction was performed incorporating unique molecular identifiers. Using its own MiXCR run on the PCR reads, TCRdb lists one record per CDR3 protein. The sample yields about 200,000 distinct CDR3 sequences, approximately 8.4% seen once. This specimen was PBMCs, mostly from graft donor cells, taken 360 days after TCRalphabeta/CD19-depleted stem cell transplant. All receptors derive from a male patient aged 2 to 9 who had a stem cell transplant for acute myeloid leukemia, so the T cells may come from the graft donor.

This clonotype was seen only a few times. The rearrangement joins TRBV28 to TRBJ1-4, with D unclear. The germline CDR1 and CDR2 sequences are MDHEN and SYDVKM. The germline V and J ends were trimmed by 6 bases and 8 bases, with 22 bases remaining between them. The CDR3 spans 16 residues. The CDR3 sequence: CASSPPMTPWGEKLFF. The CDR3 DNA is TGTGCCAGCAGCCCGCCCATGACACCGTGGGGAGAAAAACTGTTTTTT.

This clonotype was detected ten times or more. The gene calls are TRBV7-2 and TRBJ2-2; 8 bases match TRBD1. Looked up from germline, CDR1 is SGHTA and CDR2 is FQGNSA. The CDR3 runs 15 residues. V shed 4 bases and J 4 bases; nucleotides not matched to a gene: 5. The CDR3 nucleotides read TGTGCCAGCAGCTCGCGACAGGGGAGCACCGGGGAGCTGTTTTTT. It encodes CASSSRQGSTGELFF.

This clonotype was recorded many times. This chain connects TRBV5-1 to TRBJ1-4; D is unresolved. The ends were cut back, 1 base at V and 8 bases at J, with 12 bases in the middle. The CDR3 extends over 14 amino acids. Germline values: CDR1 SGHRS, CDR2 YFSETQ. The CDR3 loop reads CASSLTQVGEKLFF. CDR3 nucleotide sequence: TGCGCCAGCAGCTTGACCCAGGTTGGAGAAAAACTGTTTTTT.

The chain employs TRBV3-1 and TRBJ2-6; 10 bases agree with TRBD2. Trimming removed 5 bases from V and 0 bases from J; junction bases left unmatched: 7. From germline, CDR1 is LGHDT and CDR2 YNNKEL (reference sequence). The CDR3 length is 18 residues. The CDR3 DNA is TGTGCCAGCAGCGGAAGACTAGCGGGCTACTCTGGGGCCAACGTCCTGACTTTC. Translation: CASSGRLAGYSGANVLTF.

This clonotype was detected a few times. The rearrangement joins TRBV20-1 to TRBJ2-5, with 7 bases identical to TRBD2. Germline CDR1 DFQATT, CDR2 SNEGSKA (reference sequence). This CDR3 contains 14 residues. The CDR3 sequence: CSVRLAHNQETQYF. Written as DNA, the CDR3 is TGCAGCGTACGACTAGCTCATAATCAAGAGACCCAGTACTTC.

This clonotype has a handful of counts. The rearrangement links TRBV7-8 to TRBJ2-7, with D possibly being TRBD2 (5 bases). V was pared by 5 bases and J by 0 bases, with 17 bases between. The germline V gene has CDR1 SGHVS and CDR2 FQNEAQ. The CDR3 totals 16 residues. The CDR3 nucleotides read TGTGCCAGCAGCACTCTACTAGGGAAGAGCTCCTACGAGCAGTACTTC. It translates to CASSTLLGKSSYEQYF.

In its sample, this clonotype was seen a few times. This chain connects TRBV14 to TRBJ2-7; D gene ambiguous. Between the trimmed V and J ends, which lost 0 bases and 1 base, there was a span of 10 bases. Germline CDR1 is SGHDN and CDR2 is FVKESK. The CDR3 totals 15 residues. In DNA, the CDR3 is TGTGCCAGCAGCCAAGAGGGCAGCCTGTCCTACGAGCAGTACTTC. Translation gives CASSQEGSLSYEQYF.

This chain links TRBV5-1 with TRBJ2-1; D unresolved. Trimming took off 1 base at V and 3 bases at J, with 11 bases between the two ends. This CDR3 is built from 15 residues. Germline CDR1 SGHRS, CDR2 YFSETQ. CDR3 protein: CASSLSVDFYNEQFF. DNA of the CDR3: TGCGCCAGCAGCTTGTCGGTAGATTTCTACAATGAGCAGTTCTTC.

V is TRBV7-9 and J is TRBJ2-3, with D possibly matching TRBD2 (6 bases). V gave up 5 bases and J gave up 3 bases, with 21 bases separating them. There are 17 residues in the CDR3. The germline V gene encodes CDR1 SEHNR and CDR2 FQNEAQ (reference sequence). CDR3 sequence: CASSPSDTSFGTDTQYF. As DNA, the CDR3 is TGTGCCAGCAGCCCAAGTGATACTAGCTTCGGGACAGATACGCAGTATTTT.

Points on this clonotype: Since a much larger clone is just one base distant, this may be a read error. The genes are TRBV7-4 and TRBJ2-7, with a possible D match to TRBD2 (6 bases). Germline assignment: CDR1 SGHVT and CDR2 SQSDAQ. The CDR3 consists of 17 residues. V lost 0 bases and J lost 2, with 17 bases in between. In nucleotides, the CDR3 is TGTGCCAGCAGCTTAGCGTCTACTCCGGGACTCCCCTACGAGCAGTACTTC. It codes for CASSLASTPGLPYEQYF.

This clonotype was observed at least ten times. For the CDR3, the DNA is TGTGCCACCAGCAGAGACTTCACTACAACAGATACGCAGTATTTT. Amino acids: CATSRDFTTTDTQYF. The rearrangement links TRBV15 to TRBJ2-3; D remains ambiguous. The length of the CDR3 is 15 residues. Germline lookup yields CDR1 LNHNV and CDR2 YYDKDF (reference sequence). Deletions cut 0 bases from V and 3 bases from J, with 10 bases between.

This clonotype was picked up many times. The V and J genes are TRBV20-1 and TRBJ2-1, with no clear D. Germline V CDR1 and CDR2: DFQATT, SNEGSKA (reference sequence). The CDR3 contains 12 residues. V dropped 6 bases and J dropped 4 bases, with 10 bases sitting between them. CDR3 DNA: TGCAGTGCCCCCGAGGCATACAATGAGCAGTTCTTC. Encoded protein: CSAPEAYNEQFF.

At least ten counts were recorded for this clonotype. The chain recombines TRBV3-1 with TRBJ2-1; D not certain. The CDR3 totals 16 residues. V lost 4 bases and J 2 bases, leaving 15 bases between the germline ends. Looked up from germline, CDR1 is LGHDT and CDR2 is YNNKEL (reference sequence). The CDR3 DNA is TGTGCCAGCAGCCCTGGCCGACTGAGCGCCTACAATGAGCAGTTCTTC. This encodes CASSPGRLSAYNEQFF.

This clonotype was observed a handful of times. This chain links TRBV20-1 with TRBJ2-7; 13 bases are a match to TRBD2. V lost 7 bases to trimming and J lost 7 bases; unmatched junction nucleotides: 4. CDR1 is DFQATT and CDR2 is SNEGSKA in the germline V gene (reference sequence). The CDR3 extends over 12 amino acids. The CDR3 DNA follows: TGCAGTGTCCGGGGACTAGCGGGGGAGCAGTACGTC. It translates to CSVRGLAGEQYV.

This clonotype has ten or more counts. The J gene is TRBJ2-3, the V gene TRBV6-5; D not certain. The CDR3 consists of 12 residues. V lost 6 bases and J 5 bases, leaving 9 bases between the germline ends. The germline gives CDR1 MNHEY, CDR2 SVGAGI. CDR3 amino acids: CASSPVGDTQYF. In nucleotides, the CDR3 is TGTGCCAGCAGCCCAGTTGGAGATACGCAGTATTTT.

V gene TRBV6-1 combines with J gene TRBJ2-7; 11 bases match TRBD1. The trim removed 9 bases at V and 5 bases at J, leaving 6 bases unmatched. Germline lookup yields CDR1 MNHNS and CDR2 SASEGT. This CDR3 has 13 amino acids. The DNA for the CDR3 is TGTGCCAGTGGAAGGGACAGGGGGGACGAGCAGTACGTC. Translation gives CASGRDRGDEQYV.

The chain joins TRBV4-3 to TRBJ2-5; possible D gene TRBD1, 5 bases. The CDR3 extends over 15 amino acids. Trimming took 4 bases from V and 3 from J, leaving 15 bases between them. The germline gives CDR1 LGHNA, CDR2 YSLEER. This CDR3 reads CASSRVDSPKETQYF. DNA of the CDR3: TGCGCCAGCAGCCGAGTTGACAGTCCCAAAGAGACCCAGTACTTC.

This clonotype has more than one count but fewer than ten. The chain couples TRBV12-3 or TRBV12-4 to TRBJ2-2; unclear D gene. The CDR3 spans 14 residues. V was clipped by 5 bases and J by 0 bases, with 7 bases between them. Written as DNA, the CDR3 is TGTGCCAGCAGTCAAAATTCGAACACCGGGGAGCTGTTTTTT. Amino acids: CASSQNSNTGELFF.

This clonotype occurred a few times. This chain joins TRBV6-2 or TRBV6-3 and TRBJ2-3; TRBD2 matches 8 bases. This CDR3 has 17 residues. Germline V gene data show CDR1 as MNHEY and CDR2 as SVGEGT. The V and J ends lost 6 bases and 1 base, in that order; junction bases with no gene match: 12. DNA for the CDR3: TGTGCCAGCAGCCTACGGCGCGCGGGAGGTCGCACAGATACGCAGTATTTT. This codes for CASSLRRAGGRTDTQYF.

This chain connects TRBV5-1 to TRBJ2-3, with D possibly TRBD2 on 6 matching bases. The germline V gene has CDR1 SGHRS and CDR2 YFSETQ. V dropped 0 bases and J dropped 9 bases, with 14 bases sitting between them. The CDR3 contains 14 residues. The CDR3 nucleotides are TGCGCCAGCAGCTTGGAGGGACTCGGACACACGCAGTATTTT. It is translated as CASSLEGLGHTQYF.

This clonotype was counted only a few times. This rearrangement joins TRBV12-3 or TRBV12-4 to TRBJ2-1; D possibly matches TRBD1 or TRBD2 (5 bases each). The CDR3 length is 14 residues. Trimming removed 7 bases from V and 0 bases from J, with 10 bases in between. The CDR3 reads CASNSGSSYNEQFF. Here the CDR3 DNA reads TGTGCCAGCAATTCAGGGAGCTCCTACAATGAGCAGTTCTTC.

The V gene is TRBV7-2, the J gene TRBJ2-7; D remains ambiguous. The CDR3 has 12 residues. Looked up from germline, CDR1 is SGHTA and CDR2 is FQGNSA. V was pared by 4 bases and J by 3 bases, with 7 bases between. The CDR3 DNA is TGTGCCAGCAGCTCCAAAAACTACGAGCAGTACTTC. This codes for CASSSKNYEQYF.

This clonotype was recorded at least ten times. The chain links TRBV5-1 to TRBJ1-1; D remains unclear. V gave up 4 bases and J gave up 2 bases, with 12 bases separating them. The CDR3 is made up of 14 amino acids. CDR1 is SGHRS and CDR2 is YFSETQ in the germline V gene. CDR3 DNA sequence: TGCGCCAGCAGCCTTCAGACGGCAAACACTGAAGCTTTCTTT. Translated: CASSLQTANTEAFF. Based on the CDR3 plus reference TRBV5-1 and TRBJ1-1, the full variable domain is KAGVTQTPRYLIKTRGQQVTLSCSPISGHRSVSWYQQTPGQGLQFLFEYFSETQRNKGNFPGRFSGRQFSNSRSEMNVSTLELGDSALYLCASSLQTANTEAFFGQGTRLTVV.

Ten or more counts support this clonotype. The chain carries TRBV5-1 and TRBJ2-5, with TRBD1 matching over 7 bases. The CDR3 sequence is 15 residues long. V was clipped by 0 bases and J by 5 bases; unmatched bases: 7. Germline V CDR1 and CDR2: SGHRS, YFSETQ. The CDR3 DNA reads as TGCGCCAGCAGCTTGGGACAGGGTAGTATGGAGACCCAGTACTTC. Its protein product is CASSLGQGSMETQYF. Variable domain in full (rest from reference TRBV5-1 and TRBJ2-5): KAGVTQTPRYLIKTRGQQVTLSCSPISGHRSVSWYQQTPGQGLQFLFEYFSETQRNKGNFPGRFSGRQFSNSRSEMNVSTLELGDSALYLCASSLGQGSMETQYFGPGTRLLVL.

A word on this clonotype: A clone one base away is much larger, so this may be a read error. This chain connects TRBV20-1 to TRBJ2-7; 7 nucleotides line up with TRBD1. Germline-derived CDR1 and CDR2 are DFQATT and SNEGSKA (reference sequence). This CDR3 region has 13 residues. This CDR3 reads CSASGTASYQQYF. The CDR3 bases are TGCAGTGCTTCCGGGACAGCCTCCTACCAGCAGTACTTC.

The J gene is TRBJ2-7, the V gene TRBV10-3, with D perhaps TRBD1 (6 bases). The V end lost 10 bases, the J end lost 5 bases, and 15 bases lay between the germline ends. The CDR3 has 12 amino acids. CDR1 is ENHRY, CDR2 SYGVKD, per germline. For the CDR3, the DNA is TGTGCCACGGACCCTTCAGGGGACGAGCAGTACTTC. The encoded protein is CATDPSGDEQYF.

This clonotype was observed at least ten times. This sequence joins TRBV9 and TRBJ1-3; D uncertain. V was cut by 3 bases and J by 0 bases, with 10 bases left in between. CDR1 and CDR2 from the germline V gene are SGDLS and YYNGEE. The CDR3 is 15 residues long. CDR3 region: CASSDGSYSGNTIYF. CDR3 nucleotide sequence: TGTGCCAGCAGCGATGGGTCTTACTCTGGAAACACCATATATTTT. Based on the CDR3 plus reference TRBV9 and TRBJ1-3, the full variable domain is DSGVTQTPKHLITATGQRVTLRCSPRSGDLSVYWYQQSLDQGLQFLIQYYNGEERAKGNILERFSAQQFPDLHSELNLSSLELGDSALYFCASSDGSYSGNTIYFGEGSWLTVV.

The chain links TRBV11-2 to TRBJ2-5; TRBD2 agrees at 9 bases. Germline trimming cut 5 bases from V and 5 bases from J; bases unmatched to any gene: 18. Germline CDR1 is SGHAT and CDR2 is FQNNGV. The length of the CDR3 is 18 residues. The CDR3 nucleotides are TGTGCCAGCAGCCGGACCGTAAATAGCGGGAGTCGGGATGAGACCCAGTACTTC. Amino acids: CASSRTVNSGSRDETQYF.

This clonotype has more than one count but fewer than ten. CDR3 sequence (DNA): TGTGCCAGCAGTTACCCGACGCTGGGGGAGCAGTTCTTC. It codes for CASSYPTLGEQFF. The chain uses TRBV6-5 and TRBJ2-1; D remains unclear. The V end lost 2 bases, the J end lost 10 bases, and 12 bases lay between the germline ends. CDR3 length equals 13 residues. CDR1 is MNHEY and CDR2 is SVGAGI in the germline V gene.